This T cell receptor beta chain was captured by sequencing in a study of blood T cell repertoires in COVID-19. Using immunoSEQ multiplex PCR, the repertoire was profiled, and TCRdb retains in-frame clones only, with some absent. Among about 150,000 clones, under 90% were seen once, and the ten largest hold around 7%. CDR1 and CDR2 (germline): MRHNA, SNTAGT. V dropped 2 bases and J dropped 7; count of bases not matched to a gene: 3. This CDR3 contains 13 residues. The clonotype originates from a man in his fifties or sixties who had recovered from COVID-19. The chain links TRBV6-4 to TRBJ1-1; 8 bases agree with TRBD1. Source material: PBMCs or T cells enriched from blood (not recorded which). The CDR3 loop reads CASSDETGVEAFF. The CDR3 DNA reads as TGTGCCAGCAGTGACGAGACAGGGGTTGAAGCTTTCTTT.